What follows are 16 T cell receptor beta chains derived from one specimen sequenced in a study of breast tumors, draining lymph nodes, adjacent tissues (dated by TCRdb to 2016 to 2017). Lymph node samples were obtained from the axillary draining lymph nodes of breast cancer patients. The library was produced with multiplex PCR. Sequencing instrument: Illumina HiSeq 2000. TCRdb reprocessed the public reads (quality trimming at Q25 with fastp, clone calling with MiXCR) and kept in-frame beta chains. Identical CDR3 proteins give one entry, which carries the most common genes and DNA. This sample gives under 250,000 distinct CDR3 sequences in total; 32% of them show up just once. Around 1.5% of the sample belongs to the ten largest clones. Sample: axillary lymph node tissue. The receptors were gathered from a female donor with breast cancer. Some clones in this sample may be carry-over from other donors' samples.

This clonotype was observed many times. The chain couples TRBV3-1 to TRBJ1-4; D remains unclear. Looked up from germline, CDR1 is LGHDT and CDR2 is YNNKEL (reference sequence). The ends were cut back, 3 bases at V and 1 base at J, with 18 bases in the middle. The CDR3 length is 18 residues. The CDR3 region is CASSQRLREVGTNEKLFF. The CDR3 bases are TGTGCCAGCAGCCAGCGGCTACGGGAGGTCGGAACTAATGAAAAACTGTTTTTT.

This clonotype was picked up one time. In nucleotides, the CDR3 is TGCGCCAGCAGCGTGGAGCGTAACAGCGTCACAGATACGCAGTATTTT. It is translated as CASSVERNSVTDTQYF. The chain is built from TRBV5-1 and TRBJ2-3, with D unclear. CDR1 and CDR2 from the germline V gene are SGHRS and YFSETQ. The CDR3 totals 16 residues. Trimming removed 4 bases at V and 2 bases at J, with 17 bases between.

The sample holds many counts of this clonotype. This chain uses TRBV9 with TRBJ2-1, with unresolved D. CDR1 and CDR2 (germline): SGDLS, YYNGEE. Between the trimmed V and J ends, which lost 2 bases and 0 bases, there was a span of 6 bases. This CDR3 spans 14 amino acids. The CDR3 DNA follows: TGTGCCAGCAGCGTCGGAGACTCCTACAATGAGCAGTTCTTC. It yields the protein CASSVGDSYNEQFF.

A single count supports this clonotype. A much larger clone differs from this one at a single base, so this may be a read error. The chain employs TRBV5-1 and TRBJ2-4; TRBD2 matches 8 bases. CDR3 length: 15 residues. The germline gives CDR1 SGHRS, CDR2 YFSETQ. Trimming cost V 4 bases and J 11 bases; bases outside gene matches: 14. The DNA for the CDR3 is TGCGCCAGCAGCCCTACTAGCGGTTTAAACACTGTTCAGTACTTC. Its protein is CASSPTSGLNTVQYF.

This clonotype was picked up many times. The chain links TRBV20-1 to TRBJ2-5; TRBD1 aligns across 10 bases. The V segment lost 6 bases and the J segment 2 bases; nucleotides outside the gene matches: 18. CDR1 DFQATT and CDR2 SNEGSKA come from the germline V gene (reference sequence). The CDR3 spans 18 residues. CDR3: CSAIGGTGAPYRQETQYF. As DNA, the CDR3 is TGCAGTGCAATCGGGGGGACAGGGGCGCCGTACAGGCAAGAGACCCAGTACTTC.

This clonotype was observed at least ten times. Here the CDR3 reads CASSYDRGGEKLFF. In nucleotides, the CDR3 is TGTGCCAGCAGCTACGACAGGGGAGGCGAAAAACTGTTTTTT. The gene calls are TRBV11-2 and TRBJ1-4; 8 bases map to TRBD1. With 4 bases clipped from V and 8 bases from J, the junction kept 6 bases outside the gene matches. The germline V gene has CDR1 SGHAT and CDR2 FQNNGV. CDR3 length equals 14 residues.

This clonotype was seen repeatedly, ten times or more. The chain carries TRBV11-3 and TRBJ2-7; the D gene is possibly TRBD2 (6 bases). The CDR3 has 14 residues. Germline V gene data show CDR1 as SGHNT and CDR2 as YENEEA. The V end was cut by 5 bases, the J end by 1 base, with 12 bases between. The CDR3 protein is CASSPEGRSYEQYF. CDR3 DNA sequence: TGTGCCAGCAGCCCGGAGGGACGGTCCTACGAGCAGTACTTC.

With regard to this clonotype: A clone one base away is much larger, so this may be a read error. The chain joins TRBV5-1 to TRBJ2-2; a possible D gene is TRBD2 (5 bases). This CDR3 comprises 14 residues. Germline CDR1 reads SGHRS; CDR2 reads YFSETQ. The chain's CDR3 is CASSLVEGTGELLF. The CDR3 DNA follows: TGCGCCAGCAGCTTAGTAGAGGGTACCGGGGAGCTGCTTTTT.

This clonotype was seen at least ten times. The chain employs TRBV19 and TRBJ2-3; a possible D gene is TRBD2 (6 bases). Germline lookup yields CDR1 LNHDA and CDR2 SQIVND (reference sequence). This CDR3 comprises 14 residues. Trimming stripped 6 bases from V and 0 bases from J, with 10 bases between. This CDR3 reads CASSWGDSTDTQYF. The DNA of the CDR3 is TGTGCCAGTAGCTGGGGGGACAGCACAGATACGCAGTATTTT.

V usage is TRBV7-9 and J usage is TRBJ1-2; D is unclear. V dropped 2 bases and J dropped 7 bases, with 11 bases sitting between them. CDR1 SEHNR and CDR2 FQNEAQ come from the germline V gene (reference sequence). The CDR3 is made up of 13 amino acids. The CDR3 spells CASSLSDTPGYTF. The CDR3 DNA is TGTGCCAGCAGCTTAAGCGACACACCTGGCTACACCTTC.

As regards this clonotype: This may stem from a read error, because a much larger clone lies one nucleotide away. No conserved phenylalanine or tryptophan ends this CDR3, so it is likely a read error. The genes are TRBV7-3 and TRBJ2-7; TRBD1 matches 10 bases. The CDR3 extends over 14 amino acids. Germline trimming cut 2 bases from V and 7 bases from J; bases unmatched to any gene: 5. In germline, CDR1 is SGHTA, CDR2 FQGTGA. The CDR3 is CASSLHGGQGEQYL. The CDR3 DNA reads TGTGCCAGCAGCTTACATGGGGGACAGGGGGAGCAGTACCTC.

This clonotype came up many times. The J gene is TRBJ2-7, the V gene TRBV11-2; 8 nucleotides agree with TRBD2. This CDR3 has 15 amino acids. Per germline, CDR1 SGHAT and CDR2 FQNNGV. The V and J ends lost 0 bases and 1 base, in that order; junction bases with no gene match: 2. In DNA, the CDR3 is TGTGCCAGCAGCTTAGAACTAGCGGCATCCTACGAGCAGTACTTC. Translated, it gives CASSLELAASYEQYF.

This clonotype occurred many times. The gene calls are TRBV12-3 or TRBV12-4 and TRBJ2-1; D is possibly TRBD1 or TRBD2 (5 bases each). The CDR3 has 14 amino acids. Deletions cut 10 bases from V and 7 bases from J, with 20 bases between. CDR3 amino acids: CATAGTKARNEQFF. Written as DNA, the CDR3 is TGTGCCACCGCCGGGACCAAGGCCCGAAATGAGCAGTTCTTC.

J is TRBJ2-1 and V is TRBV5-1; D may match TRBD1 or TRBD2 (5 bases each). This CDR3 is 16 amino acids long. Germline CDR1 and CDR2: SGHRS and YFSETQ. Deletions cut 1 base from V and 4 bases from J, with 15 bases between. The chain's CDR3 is CASSLRGEPLYNEQFF. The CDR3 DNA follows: TGCGCCAGCAGCTTGAGAGGGGAGCCGCTATACAATGAGCAGTTCTTC.

CDR3: CASSLSGSSSGNTIYF. The CDR3 DNA follows: TGTGCCAGCAGCCTTAGCGGGTCTAGCTCTGGAAACACCATATATTTT. V gene TRBV9 combines with J gene TRBJ1-3; D gene ambiguous. Germline V gives CDR1 SGDLS, CDR2 YYNGEE. The CDR3 loop spans 16 amino acids. The germline V and J ends were trimmed by 4 bases and 0 bases, with 14 bases remaining between them.

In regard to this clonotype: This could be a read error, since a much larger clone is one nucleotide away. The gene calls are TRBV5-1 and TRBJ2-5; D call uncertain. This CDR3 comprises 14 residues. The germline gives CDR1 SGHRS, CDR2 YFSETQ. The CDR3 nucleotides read TGCGCCAGCAGCCTGTCGGCCAGTCAAGAGCCCCAGTACTTC. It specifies CASSLSASQEPQYF.